One T cell receptor (beta chain) is described in this entry. The sample is drawn from a study of blood T cell repertoires in COVID-19. Study information: COVID-19 samples collected from the United States, Italy and Spain covered acute and convalescent phases.

The assay was immunoSEQ multiplex PCR, and TCRdb's table has in-frame clones only and misses some. The table has approximately 80,000 clones, 75% to 90% seen once. Germline values: CDR1 SGHVS, CDR2 FNYEAQ. Trimming cost V 5 bases and J 4 bases; bases outside gene matches: 15. This CDR3 has 19 amino acids. The V gene is TRBV7-6, the J gene TRBJ2-2; 11 positions agree with TRBD2. This clonotype originated in a human donor in a cohort sampled during active COVID-19. The sample comprised peripheral blood. This CDR3 is CASSRVILAGGPGTGELFF. The CDR3 nucleotides read TGTGCCAGCAGCAGGGTCATTCTAGCGGGGGGCCCGGGCACCGGGGAGCTGTTTTTT.